The present TCR beta chain was sequenced within a study of cytomegalovirus exposure and HLA in healthy donors. Whole-study findings and limits: The productive fraction for most TCR beta V segments was about 90% or about 30% in an earlier analysis. The sole available immune exposure information was CMV serostatus.

In the case of this clone: No antigen is known for it.

Use of 60 Vbeta and 13 Jbeta primers characterized the PCR. Clones were sequenced by immunoSEQ multiplex PCR, and TCRdb holds only the in-frame ones, with some missing. The sample consists of 200,000 or so clones, about 84% of them appearing once. V lost 7 bases and J 1 base, leaving 13 bases between the germline ends. Germline V CDR1 and CDR2: SQVTM, ANQGSEA. CDR3 length: 13 residues. Sequences were obtained from PBMCs. This TCR derives from a man aged 50-59 years in good health and CMV-seronegative. The genes are TRBV29-1 and TRBJ1-2; possible D gene TRBD1, 6 bases. In DNA, the CDR3 is TGCAGCGCTCGGGACACTTTTAACTATGGCTACACCTTC. Protein sequence: CSARDTFNYGYTF.